Listed here are 29 T cell receptor beta chains from one sample, sequenced in a study of blood T cells in healthy people across ages. The authors ran a second PCR of about 7 to 12 cycles using a sample-barcoded 5' primer and a J-beta primer mix. One entry per CDR3 protein, called by TCRdb with MiXCR from the 5' RACE reads. This sample has some 880,000 distinct CDR3 sequences, with 36% found just once. The sequenced material came from blood. These receptors were taken from a man younger than 30 in good health.

The rearrangement joins TRBV6-6 to TRBJ1-2; D uncertain. The CDR3 runs to 13 residues. V shed 5 bases and J shed 3 bases, with 10 bases lying between them. Germline loops: CDR1 MNHNY, CDR2 SVGAGI (reference sequence). The CDR3 here is CASSDIKDYGYTF. In DNA, the CDR3 is TGTGCCAGCAGTGACATAAAGGACTATGGCTACACCTTC.

The chain joins TRBV27 to TRBJ1-2; D is undetermined. The V gene lost 11 bases and the J gene lost 2 bases, with 9 bases spanning the gap. Germline V lookup: CDR1 MNHEY, CDR2 SMNVEV (reference sequence). The CDR3 totals 11 residues. CDR3 residues: CAGGQNYGYTF. In nucleotides, the CDR3 is TGTGCCGGCGGGCAGAACTATGGCTACACCTTC.

The chain has TRBV9 and TRBJ2-1, with 8 bases identical to TRBD2. The CDR3 loop spans 14 amino acids. The J segment lost 7 bases and the V segment lost 4 bases, leaving 7 bases of the junction unmatched. Germline CDR1 SGDLS, CDR2 YYNGEE. The CDR3 DNA reads as TGTGCCAGCAGCCCGCGGACTAGCCCGAATGAGCAGTTCTTC. Its protein product is CASSPRTSPNEQFF.

CDR3 amino acids: CASSGGDGVYEQYF. The CDR3 DNA is TGTGCCAGCAGTGGAGGGGACGGTGTTTACGAGCAGTACTTC. The chain is built from TRBV6-2 or TRBV6-3 and TRBJ2-7; TRBD2 might be the D (6 bases). Germline-derived CDR1 and CDR2 are MNHEY and SVGEGT. This CDR3 is built from 14 residues. Between the trimmed V and J ends, which lost 5 bases and 4 bases, there was a span of 15 bases.

This clonotype was counted only a few times. This sequence may be a read error, since a much larger clone differs from it by one base. The genes are TRBV2 and TRBJ2-1; possible D gene TRBD1, 5 bases. Germline V gene lookup returns CDR1 SNHLY and CDR2 FYNNEI. The CDR3 consists of 15 residues. Trimming took 2 bases from V and 2 from J, leaving 10 bases between them. The CDR3 here is CASSEWGPAYNEQFF. In nucleotides, the CDR3 is TGTGCCAGCAGTGAATGGGGCCCCGCCTACAATGAGCAGTTCTTC.

There are a few counts of this clonotype. This chain joins TRBV20-1 and TRBJ1-5; 10 bases match TRBD1. Germline V gene lookup returns CDR1 DFQATT and CDR2 SNEGSKA (reference sequence). V trimming: 6 bases; J trimming: 6 bases; junction bases outside the gene matches: 11. The CDR3 covers 15 residues. The CDR3 region has the DNA TGCAGTGCCCTCGATGACGGACAGGGGGGTCAGCCCCAGCATTTT. Encoded protein: CSALDDGQGGQPQHF.

This clonotype was seen just once. This chain connects TRBV12-3 or TRBV12-4 to TRBJ2-4, with D tentatively TRBD2 (6 bases). V lost 7 bases and J 0 bases, leaving 16 bases between the germline ends. The CDR3 has 16 amino acids. The CDR3 DNA sequence: TGTGCCAGCACCTGGTCGGGGGTATCAGCCAAAAACATTCAGTACTTC. Protein sequence: CASTWSGVSAKNIQYF.

There are a few counts of this clonotype. The J gene is TRBJ2-1, the V gene TRBV20-1; a weak D match, TRBD2 (6 bases). Matching the DNA end better, TRBJ2-7 makes the J call doubtful. Looked up from germline, CDR1 is DFQATT and CDR2 is SNEGSKA (reference sequence). CDR3 length: 14 residues. CDR3 residues: CSATLGGLYNEQYF. Written as DNA, the CDR3 is TGCAGTGCTACACTGGGGGGACTCTACAATGAGCAGTACTTC.

The genes are TRBV5-1 and TRBJ2-3; D not certain. CDR1 and CDR2 (germline): SGHRS, YFSETQ. CDR3 length: 13 residues. V gave up 5 bases and J gave up 4 bases, with 11 bases separating them. The CDR3 DNA reads as TGCGCCAGCAGAGTAGAAACCCCAGATACGCAGTATTTT. The encoded protein is CASRVETPDTQYF.

This clonotype was counted ten times or more. The chain uses TRBV29-1 and TRBJ2-7; the D gene could be TRBD1 or TRBD2 (5 bases each). V shed 6 bases and J shed 1 base, with 13 bases lying between them. Germline CDR1 reads SQVTM; CDR2 reads ANQGSEA. There are 13 residues in the CDR3. The CDR3 reads CSVWDPMSYEQYF. The CDR3 DNA reads as TGCAGCGTCTGGGACCCCATGTCCTACGAGCAGTACTTC.

Ten or more counts support this clonotype. The chain recombines TRBV2 with TRBJ2-7; D is possibly TRBD1 (6 bases). Trimming shortened V by 6 bases and J by 0 bases, and 12 bases separated the two germline ends. The CDR3 is 14 residues long. Germline assignment: CDR1 SNHLY and CDR2 FYNNEI. The CDR3 region has the DNA TGTGCCAGCAGCAACAGGGTTTTCTCCTACGAGCAGTACTTC. It yields the protein CASSNRVFSYEQYF.

The table lists this clonotype with a few counts. The V and J genes are TRBV5-1 and TRBJ1-6; 11 bases map to TRBD1. The CDR3 is 15 residues long. J lost 9 bases, V lost 4 bases, and 6 bases had no gene match. Germline CDR1 SGHRS, CDR2 YFSETQ. In nucleotides, the CDR3 is TGCGCCAGCAGCACCGGACAGGGGGCAGTTTCACCCCTCCACTTT. It translates to CASSTGQGAVSPLHF.

This clonotype came up many times. V and J are TRBV10-3 and TRBJ1-2, with TRBD1 as a possible D gene (6 bases). Germline V gives CDR1 ENHRY, CDR2 SYGVKD. Trimming shortened V by 4 bases and J by 4 bases, and 13 bases separated the two germline ends. This CDR3 region has 14 residues. The CDR3 here is CAISGTASSYGYTF. The CDR3 region has the DNA TGTGCCATCAGTGGGACAGCTTCTAGCTATGGCTACACCTTC.

In this sample, this clonotype turned up once. This may be a read error, as it is one base from a much larger clone. This chain joins TRBV20-1 and TRBJ2-1, with D possibly matching TRBD1 (6 bases). V was trimmed by 6 bases and J by 10 bases, leaving 19 bases between them. From germline, CDR1 is DFQATT and CDR2 SNEGSKA (reference sequence). The CDR3 contains 13 residues. The CDR3 sequence is CSAPSDSPYEQFF. The CDR3 DNA sequence: TGCAGTGCCCCCTCGGACAGCCCCTACGAGCAGTTCTTC.

The chain links TRBV2 to TRBJ1-2; perhaps TRBD1 as D (5 bases). CDR3 length: 16 residues. The ends were cut back, 4 bases at V and 1 base at J, with 16 bases in the middle. The germline V gene encodes CDR1 SNHLY and CDR2 FYNNEI. The chain's CDR3 is CASSVRQGTFNYGYTF. The CDR3 bases are TGTGCCAGCAGTGTCAGGCAGGGAACCTTTAACTATGGCTACACCTTC.

About this clonotype itself: This may arise from a read error, as a much more abundant clone is one base away. The chain joins TRBV12-3 or TRBV12-4 to TRBJ1-2; the D is unclear. The CDR3 has 17 amino acids. Trimming cost V 0 bases and J 8 bases, with 22 bases left between them. The CDR3 protein is CASSLAHNAGQKQGYTF. Written as DNA, the CDR3 is TGTGCCAGCAGTTTAGCGCATAATGCAGGCCAGAAACAGGGCTACACCTTC.

This clonotype has more than one count but fewer than ten. V gene TRBV20-1 combines with J gene TRBJ2-7; D gene ambiguous. CDR3 length: 14 residues. The germline V and J ends were trimmed by 3 bases and 3 bases, with 15 bases remaining between them. CDR1 and CDR2 from the germline V gene are DFQATT and SNEGSKA (reference sequence). The CDR3 spells CSASYPGSGYEQYF. The CDR3 nucleotides read TGCAGTGCTAGTTACCCAGGATCGGGCTACGAGCAGTACTTC.

As concerns this clonotype: A much larger clone is a single base away; this may be a read error. The chain uses TRBV20-1 and TRBJ2-6; tentatively, D is TRBD1 or TRBD2 (6 bases each). The CDR3 has 19 residues. From germline, CDR1 is DFQATT and CDR2 SNEGSKA (reference sequence). The CDR3 spells CSASPGGFREISGANVPTF. The CDR3 nucleotides read TGCAGTGCTAGTCCCGGGGGCTTTAGGGAAATCTCTGGGGCCAACGTCCCGACTTTC.

V gene TRBV4-1 combines with J gene TRBJ2-1; 7 bases line up with TRBD1. With 2 bases clipped from V and 13 bases from J, the junction kept 17 bases outside the gene matches. This CDR3 contains 16 residues. The germline CDR1 and CDR2 sequences are MGHRA and YSYEKL. CDR3 sequence: CASSQSYRGSGETQFF. Written as DNA, the CDR3 is TGCGCCAGCAGCCAATCATACAGGGGCTCAGGGGAGACCCAGTTCTTC.

This clonotype was observed a single time. This sequence joins TRBV5-1 and TRBJ1-6; weak D call: TRBD1 (5 bases). Germline loops: CDR1 SGHRS, CDR2 YFSETQ. Between the trimmed V and J ends, which lost 1 base and 7 bases, there was a span of 12 bases. The CDR3 is 15 residues long. CDR3 nucleotide sequence: TGCGCCAGCAGCTTGAGGTTACGGGGGAATTCACCCCTCCACTTT. Residues: CASSLRLRGNSPLHF.

This chain joins TRBV5-1 and TRBJ2-1, with 8 bases lining up with TRBD2. The CDR3 runs to 15 residues. Trimming at V came to 4 bases and at J to 4 bases, leaving 7 bases not matched to a gene. Germline V gives CDR1 SGHRS, CDR2 YFSETQ. CDR3 DNA sequence: TGCGCCAGCAGCCCTAATGAGCGGGGGTACAATGAGCAGTTCTTC. Amino acid sequence: CASSPNERGYNEQFF.

The genes are TRBV5-5 and TRBJ2-1, with a tentative D call TRBD2 (6 bases). This CDR3 spans 14 amino acids. Trimming shortened V by 4 bases and J by 9 bases, and 17 bases separated the two germline ends. Germline V gene sequence: CDR1 SGHKS, CDR2 YYEKEE (reference sequence). CDR3 DNA: TGTGCCAGCAGCCCGGTCACTAGCATCCCTGAGCAGTTCTTC. It yields the protein CASSPVTSIPEQFF.

The V and J genes are TRBV23-1 and TRBJ2-1; TRBD1 matches 8 bases. TRBV23-1 has ORF status, its function being uncertain. With 6 bases clipped from V and 4 bases from J, the junction kept 8 bases outside the gene matches. The CDR3 extends over 15 amino acids. The CDR3 region has the DNA TGCGCCAGCAGCCAACCGGGACAGGAGTACAATGAGCAGTTCTTC. Encoded protein: CASSQPGQEYNEQFF.

V gene TRBV4-2 combines with J gene TRBJ2-3, with D possibly being TRBD1 (6 bases). Germline V lookup: CDR1 LGHNA, CDR2 YNFKEQ. This CDR3 comprises 16 residues. V shed 3 bases and J shed 2 bases, with 15 bases lying between them. CDR3 DNA: TGTGCCAGCAGCCAGTACTACGGGACATTCACAGATACGCAGTATTTT. It specifies CASSQYYGTFTDTQYF.

This chain links TRBV12-3 or TRBV12-4 with TRBJ1-6; unclear D gene. The CDR3 runs 14 residues. V lost 2 bases, J lost 6 bases, and 8 bases lay in between. CDR3 in DNA: TGTGCCAGCAGTTTAAGATACAGTAATTCACCCCTCCACTTT. This encodes CASSLRYSNSPLHF.

The rearrangement links TRBV2 to TRBJ2-7; D possibly matches TRBD1 or TRBD2 (5 bases each). V dropped 1 base and J dropped 0 bases, with 10 bases sitting between them. CDR1 is SNHLY and CDR2 is FYNNEI in the germline V gene. The CDR3 spans 15 residues. The DNA of the CDR3 is TGTGCCAGCAGTGAAGGGGCAGGGAGCTCCTACGAGCAGTACTTC. It translates to CASSEGAGSSYEQYF.

The rearrangement joins TRBV6-5 to TRBJ1-1; possible D gene TRBD1, 5 bases. V lost 5 bases, J lost 5 bases, and 12 bases lay in between. Germline-derived CDR1 and CDR2 are MNHEY and SVGAGI. The length of the CDR3 is 13 residues. CDR3 DNA sequence: TGTGCCAGCAGTAAGGCAGGGAGGACTGAAGCTTTCTTT. Its translation: CASSKAGRTEAFF.

V usage is TRBV19 and J usage is TRBJ2-5, with TRBD1 as a possible D gene (6 bases). CDR1 LNHDA and CDR2 SQIVND come from the germline V gene (reference sequence). V lost 1 base and J lost 2, with 11 bases in between. The CDR3 totals 15 residues. The CDR3 protein is CASSIAQGPQETQYF. The CDR3 bases are TGTGCCAGTAGTATAGCACAGGGCCCACAAGAGACCCAGTACTTC.

In the case of this clonotype: A much larger clone differs from this one at a single base, so this may be a read error. The rearrangement links TRBV6-5 to TRBJ2-3; no reliable D call. The germline gives CDR1 MNHEY, CDR2 SVGAGI. The CDR3 sequence is 15 residues long. Deletions cut 7 bases from V and 5 bases from J, with 19 bases between. The CDR3 loop reads CASTRVPYTLDTQYF. CDR3 coding DNA: TGTGCCAGCACAAGGGTCCCATACACTTTAGATACGCAGTATTTT.